What follows are 5 T cell receptor beta chains derived from one specimen sequenced in a study of cytomegalovirus exposure and HLA in healthy donors. PCR involved 60 Vbeta and 13 Jbeta primers. Using immunoSEQ multiplex PCR, the repertoire was profiled, and TCRdb retains in-frame clones only, with some absent. The sample records about 160,000 clones, 82% being singletons. Input material: PBMCs. The receptors originated from a man between 45 and 60 years old in good health and CMV-seropositive.

The V gene is TRBV2, the J gene TRBJ1-2; possible D gene TRBD1, 5 bases. Germline lookup yields CDR1 SNHLY and CDR2 FYNNEI. This CDR3 comprises 14 residues. Deletions cut 5 bases from V and 5 bases from J, with 15 bases between. CDR3 bases: TGTGCCAGCAGTATCGGAGGGGCGGGGTATGGCTACACCTTC. Its translation: CASSIGGAGYGYTF.

V is TRBV6-5 and J is TRBJ2-1; 9 positions agree with TRBD1. The CDR3 sequence is 15 residues long. Germline values: CDR1 MNHEY, CDR2 SVGAGI. The V and J ends lost 6 bases and 6 bases, in that order; junction bases with no gene match: 9. CDR3 in amino acids: CASREGQGGFNEQFF. CDR3 DNA sequence: TGTGCCAGCAGGGAGGGACAGGGCGGATTCAATGAGCAGTTCTTC.

The chain combines TRBV28 with TRBJ1-5; unclear D gene. CDR1 and CDR2 from the germline V gene are MDHEN and SYDVKM. The length of the CDR3 is 12 residues. V lost 8 bases to trimming and J lost 4 bases, with 9 bases between them. CDR3 amino acids: CASRWANQPQHF. For the CDR3, the DNA is TGTGCCAGCCGGTGGGCAAATCAGCCCCAGCATTTT.

The genes are TRBV7-2 and TRBJ1-1, with D uncertain. The CDR3 consists of 13 residues. Trimming cost V 4 bases and J 0 bases, with 6 bases left between them. CDR1 and CDR2 from the germline V gene are SGHTA and FQGNSA. For the CDR3, the DNA is TGTGCCAGCAGCTCCAACATGAACACTGAAGCTTTCTTT. Translating gives CASSSNMNTEAFF. Using reference TRBV7-2 and TRBJ1-1 for the parts outside the CDR3, the full variable domain is GAGVSQSPSNKVTEKGKDVELRCDPISGHTALYWYRQSLGQGLEFLIYFQGNSAPDKSGLPSDRFSAERTGGSVSTLTIQRTQQEDSAVYLCASSSNMNTEAFFGQGTRLTVV.

The chain joins TRBV5-8 to TRBJ1-1; 7 bases are shared with TRBD1. This CDR3 spans 13 amino acids. Trimming at V came to 4 bases and at J to 7 bases, leaving 7 bases not matched to a gene. Germline CDR1 SGHTS, CDR2 YDEGEE. The CDR3 DNA reads TGTGCCAGCAGCAGCGACAGGGTTGGTGAAGCTTTCTTT. Protein product: CASSSDRVGEAFF.